One T cell receptor (beta chain) is described in this entry. The CDR3 does not close with the conserved phenylalanine or tryptophan, likely indicating a read error. This entry is derived from a study of tumor and adjacent non-tumor tissue in lung cancer. Three rounds of nested PCR, following a modified ARM-PCR protocol, produced the TCRbeta library. Via MiXCR, TCRdb re-called the multiplex PCR reads, giving one row per CDR3 protein. This sample has about 70,000 distinct CDR3 sequences, with 73% found just once. This sample's RNA came from whole unsorted tissue. The clonotype was recovered from a man aged 55 to 70 with non-small cell lung cancer. Sequencing was performed on lung tumor tissue.

The chain's CDR3 is CSVGGPAATGELFS. The CDR3 bases are TGCAGCGTTGGGGGTCCAGCGGCCACCGGGGAGCTGTTTTCT. This chain connects TRBV29-1 to TRBJ2-2, with D possibly being TRBD2 (5 bases). This CDR3 contains 14 residues. The germline CDR1 and CDR2 sequences are SQVTM and ANQGSEA. V lost 4 bases and J lost 4, with 13 bases in between.